This T cell receptor (beta chain) was sequenced in a study of cytomegalovirus exposure and HLA in healthy donors. Vbeta (60) and Jbeta (13) primers were used in the PCR. The assay was immunoSEQ multiplex PCR, and TCRdb's table has in-frame clones only and misses some. This sample yields about 130,000 clones, of which 77% are seen a single time; 9.5% to 15% belongs to the top ten. To note about this clone: The antigen remains undetermined.

While unrecorded immune exposures were likely, the donors were nominally healthy when sampled. Study-wide results and caveats: Reported findings show TCR beta sequences accurately forecast HLA-A and HLA-B alleles in most subjects. Researchers counted 164 TCR beta chains as cytomegalovirus-associated.

V shed 6 bases and J 5 bases; nucleotides not matched to a gene: 4. Germline V gives CDR1 MNHEY, CDR2 SVGAGI. There are 14 residues in the CDR3. The clonotype was recovered from a woman in her thirties or forties in good health and CMV-seropositive. This rearrangement joins TRBV6-5 to TRBJ1-6, with 7 bases aligning to TRBD1. Sequenced: PBMCs. CDR3 sequence: CASSRTGHNSPLHF. CDR3 coding DNA: TGTGCCAGCAGCCGGACAGGTCATAATTCACCCCTCCACTTT.